These T cell receptor beta chains were read from a single sample in a study of blood T cells in healthy people across ages. TCRdb recomputed calls from the 5' RACE reads with MiXCR, one row per CDR3 protein. Of 780,000 or so distinct CDR3 sequences listed, approximately 60% were seen once; the top ten hold 20% to 30%. Material: blood. These receptors were collected from a middle-aged man in good health. Both conserved end residues are part of each CDR3. Each record gives: CDR3 DNA, CDR3 protein, CDR3 length, clone size, D gene, J gene, V gene. The D gene is left open where the match is weak. Some rows have no size entry. The others give once, few or many, or a class for an expanded clone.

CDR3 DNA: TGTGCCAGCAGTCCCGGGGACAAATTTAACTATGGCTACACCTTC
CDR3 protein: CASSPGDKFNYGYTF
CDR3 length: 15
clone size: once
D gene: NA
J gene: TRBJ1-2
V gene: TRBV12-3/TRBV12-4

CDR3 DNA: TGCAGTGCTTGGGGGCTAGCGGGGGGGGGCAATGAGCAGTTCTTC
CDR3 protein: CSAWGLAGGGNEQFF
CDR3 length: 15
clone size: few
D gene: TRBD2
J gene: TRBJ2-1
V gene: TRBV20-1

CDR3 DNA: TGCGCCAGCAGCCCACGGACACAGAACACTGAAGCTTTCTTT
CDR3 protein: CASSPRTQNTEAFF
CDR3 length: 14
clone size: once
D gene: NA
J gene: TRBJ1-1
V gene: TRBV5-1

CDR3 DNA: TGTGCCAGCAGCCAAGGTCATGGTGGGGCCAACGTCCTGACTTTC
CDR3 protein: CASSQGHGGANVLTF
CDR3 length: 15
clone size: NA
D gene: NA
J gene: TRBJ2-6
V gene: TRBV6-5

CDR3 DNA: TGTGCCAGCACCCAAGAACAGATTCCTAGCACAGATACGCAGTATTTT
CDR3 protein: CASTQEQIPSTDTQYF
CDR3 length: 16
clone size: NA
D gene: NA
J gene: TRBJ2-3
V gene: TRBV5-8

CDR3 DNA: TGTGCCAGCAGTTCGACAGGGGGCGATTTGGACGAGCAGTACTTC
CDR3 protein: CASSSTGGDLDEQYF
CDR3 length: 15
clone size: NA
D gene: TRBD1
J gene: TRBJ2-7
V gene: TRBV28

CDR3 DNA: TGTGCCAGCAGCCCGGGGGCAGCGGGGATCAGCTCCTACGAGCAGTACTTC
CDR3 protein: CASSPGAAGISSYEQYF
CDR3 length: 17
clone size: NA
D gene: NA
J gene: TRBJ2-7
V gene: TRBV12-3/TRBV12-4

CDR3 DNA: TGTGCCAGCAGACCCCTAGGGGGTGACACTGAAGCTTTCTTT
CDR3 protein: CASRPLGGDTEAFF
CDR3 length: 14
clone size: few
D gene: NA
J gene: TRBJ1-1
V gene: TRBV25-1

CDR3 DNA: TGTGCCACCTCGGGACAGGGGCCCTATGGCTACACCTTC
CDR3 protein: CATSGQGPYGYTF
CDR3 length: 13
clone size: NA
D gene: TRBD1
J gene: TRBJ1-2
V gene: TRBV27

CDR3 DNA: TGTGCCAGCAGCTTTCAACCGGGGGCCTCTGAGACCCAGTACTTC
CDR3 protein: CASSFQPGASETQYF
CDR3 length: 15
clone size: few
D gene: NA
J gene: TRBJ2-5
V gene: TRBV9

CDR3 DNA: TGCAGCGTTGAGGCCGGGCGTTCCTACGAGCAGTACTTC
CDR3 protein: CSVEAGRSYEQYF
CDR3 length: 13
clone size: NA
D gene: NA
J gene: TRBJ2-7
V gene: TRBV29-1

CDR3 DNA: TGTGCCGCCCTTAGTAACAGGATCTCTGGGGCCAACGTCCTGACTTTC
CDR3 protein: CAALSNRISGANVLTF
CDR3 length: 16
clone size: NA
D gene: NA
J gene: TRBJ2-6
V gene: TRBV5-4

CDR3 DNA: TGTGCCAGCAGCCAAGATTTACAGGGACTGAACTATGGCTACACCTTC
CDR3 protein: CASSQDLQGLNYGYTF
CDR3 length: 16
clone size: few
D gene: NA
J gene: TRBJ1-2
V gene: TRBV3-1